This is a list of T cell receptor beta chains from one sample in a study of CD8+ T cells in alopecia areata. The assay was immunoSEQ multiplex PCR, and TCRdb's table has in-frame clones only and misses some. Here the sample spans 150,000 to 200,000 clones, 50% to 60% being singletons. Sequencing input: CD4+ T cells sorted from blood. The receptors were sampled from a human donor in good health. Both conserved end residues are part of each CDR3. Fields, in order: CDR3 protein, CDR3 DNA, clone size, V gene, D gene, J gene. The D gene is left open where the match is weak. Expanded clones are given a class, and other clones once, few, many or no size at all.

CASSQSGDYVRYEQYF,TGCGCCAGCAGTCAATCAGGTGACTACGTACGCTACGAGCAGTACTTC,few,TRBV23-1,.,TRBJ2-7
CAWSVLAGYSEQFF,TGTGCCTGGAGTGTACTAGCGGGATATAGTGAGCAGTTCTTC,.,TRBV30,TRBD2,TRBJ2-1
CASSPLQGPREAFF,TGTGCCAGCAGCCCACTACAGGGTCCAAGGGAAGCTTTCTTT,.,TRBV5-4,.,TRBJ1-1
CSVAMSYEQYF,TGCAGCGTTGCAATGTCCTACGAGCAGTACTTC,.,TRBV29-1,.,TRBJ2-7
CASSYHRAGANVLTF,TGTGCCAGCAGTTACCACAGGGCTGGGGCCAACGTCCTGACTTTC,once,TRBV6-5,.,TRBJ2-6
CASGWGLAGTYEQYF,TGCGCCAGTGGTTGGGGACTAGCGGGGACCTACGAGCAGTACTTC,.,TRBV5-1,TRBD2,TRBJ2-7
CAWTTGEKGYTF,TGTGCCTGGACAACAGGGGAGAAGGGCTACACCTTC,.,TRBV30,TRBD1,TRBJ1-2
CASSVRGDLGTEAFF,TGTGCCAGCAGCGTAAGAGGGGACCTGGGCACTGAAGCTTTCTTT,.,TRBV9,.,TRBJ1-1
CASSVGGSVSSEQYF,TGTGCCAGCAGCGTAGGGGGGTCAGTTTCCTCCGAGCAGTACTTC,.,TRBV9,.,TRBJ2-7
CASKDHGGSTGELFF,TGTGCCAGCAAAGACCACGGCGGGAGCACCGGGGAGCTGTTTTTT,.,TRBV2,TRBD2,TRBJ2-2
CASSPRGSGRPYEQYF,TGTGCCAGCAGCCCGCGGGGTAGCGGGAGGCCCTACGAGCAGTACTTC,few,TRBV4-2,TRBD2,TRBJ2-7
CAWGALTYEQYF,TGTGCCTGGGGAGCCTTAACCTACGAGCAGTACTTC,few,TRBV30,.,TRBJ2-7
CASSPDSLAYEQYF,TGCGCCAGCAGCCCCGACAGTTTAGCCTACGAGCAGTACTTC,.,TRBV5-1,.,TRBJ2-7
CSVVGSRYGYTF,TGCAGCGTTGTCGGCAGCCGCTATGGCTACACCTTC,once,TRBV29-1,.,TRBJ1-2
CSVRNPASYEQYF,TGCAGCGTGCGAAATCCCGCCTCCTACGAGCAGTACTTC,.,TRBV29-1,.,TRBJ2-7
CATSRESGGYGYTF,TGTGCCACCAGCAGAGAGTCAGGGGGCTATGGCTACACCTTC,.,TRBV15,TRBD1,TRBJ1-2
CASSFSSRTQETQYF,TGTGCCAGCAGCTTTTCGTCCCGGACCCAAGAGACCCAGTACTTC,few,TRBV7-2,.,TRBJ2-5
CAWGSTDTQYF,TGTGCCTGGGGGTCCACAGATACGCAGTATTTT,.,TRBV30,.,TRBJ2-3
CASSFQTGELFF,TGTGCCAGCAGCTTTCAGACTGGGGAGCTGTTTTTT,many,TRBV11-2,.,TRBJ2-2
CASTDGGTKNIQYF,TGCGCCAGCACCGACGGGGGTACCAAAAACATTCAGTACTTC,.,TRBV5-1,.,TRBJ2-4
CASSRQEDTQYF,TGTGCCAGCAGCCGTCAAGAGGATACGCAGTATTTT,once,TRBV13,.,TRBJ2-3
CATSGRTGEDEQYF,TGTGCCACCAGCGGTAGGACAGGGGAAGACGAGCAGTACTTC,.,TRBV15,TRBD1,TRBJ2-7
CSAGRGGTTYEQYF,TGCAGCGCCGGGCGGGGGGGTACGACCTACGAGCAGTACTTC,.,TRBV29-1,TRBD2,TRBJ2-7
CSVGSDTQYF,TGCAGCGTAGGGAGTGATACGCAGTATTTT,.,TRBV29-1,.,TRBJ2-3
CASSSLTASYEQYF,TGTGCCAGCAGCTCCCTGACAGCGAGCTACGAGCAGTACTTC,many,TRBV7-9,.,TRBJ2-7
CASSDRGGNTIYF,TGTGCCTCTTCGGACAGGGGTGGAAACACCATATATTTT,.,TRBV30,TRBD1,TRBJ1-3
CAWSRASEAFF,TGTGCCTGGAGTCGAGCCTCGGAGGCTTTCTTT,.,TRBV30,.,TRBJ1-1
CASSDIRPSSYEQYF,TGTGCCAGCAGTGACATCCGACCGAGCTCCTACGAGCAGTACTTC,.,TRBV2,.,TRBJ2-7
CASSPGPGQGNTDTQYF,TGTGCCAGCAGTCCAGGGCCGGGACAGGGGAACACAGATACGCAGTATTTT,.,TRBV27,TRBD1,TRBJ2-3
CAWVHSSYGYTF,TGTGCCTGGGTACACAGCAGCTATGGCTACACCTTC,few,TRBV30,.,TRBJ1-2
CASSYGPSSGNTIYF,TGTGCCAGCAGTTATGGACCGAGCTCTGGAAACACCATATATTTT,.,TRBV6-5,.,TRBJ1-3
CATSTILTLLATDTQYF,TGTGCCACCAGCACCATTTTAACCCTACTAGCTACAGATACGCAGTATTTT,.,TRBV15,.,TRBJ2-3
CASRKTLGEAFF,TGTGCCAGCAGGAAAACTCTGGGTGAAGCTTTCTTT,.,TRBV6-5,.,TRBJ1-1
CASSEGQAYGYTF,TGTGCCAGCAGCGAGGGACAGGCCTATGGCTACACCTTC,once,TRBV6-6,TRBD1,TRBJ1-2
CASSFYRGGVADTQYF,TGTGCCAGCAGCTTCTACAGGGGGGGTGTTGCAGATACGCAGTATTTT,.,TRBV5-4,.,TRBJ2-3